The 16 T cell receptor beta chains in this list originate from one sample, sequenced in a study of high-grade serous ovarian cancer treatment subgroups. The table came from immunoSEQ multiplex PCR; TCRdb's copy has only in-frame clones and leaves some out. The profile shows more than 7,500 clones, 60% to 80% of them singletons. Tumor samples were taken before definitive surgery or chemotherapy. The sequencing sample was made of tumor tissue. Receptors originate from a human donor with high-grade serous ovarian cancer.

This chain connects TRBV11-2 to TRBJ2-7, with 9 bases identical to TRBD1. CDR1 SGHAT and CDR2 FQNNGV come from the germline V gene. J gave up 4 bases and V 3 bases, and 10 bases lay outside the gene matches. This CDR3 is 16 amino acids long. Here the CDR3 reads CASSLRGQGLFYEQYF. For the CDR3, the DNA is TGTGCCAGCAGCTTGCGGGGACAGGGCCTTTTTTACGAGCAGTACTTC.

The chain joins TRBV5-1 to TRBJ2-1; 11 bases map to TRBD2. Germline V gene sequence: CDR1 SGHRS, CDR2 YFSETQ. With V trimmed by 0 bases and J by 2 bases, 10 bases remained unmatched. The CDR3 has 19 residues. Here the CDR3 reads CASSLEGSGRASTYNEQFF. The DNA of the CDR3 is TGCGCCAGCAGCTTGGAGGGTAGCGGGAGGGCATCTACCTACAATGAGCAGTTCTTC.

The CDR3 DNA reads TGTGCCAGCACCCTCGCGTTATCCTCTGGAAACACCATATATTTT. This encodes CASTLALSSGNTIYF. This chain connects TRBV7-9 to TRBJ1-3, with D uncertain. CDR3 size: 15 residues. The V and J ends lost 7 bases and 0 bases respectively, with 13 bases between them. Germline V lookup: CDR1 SEHNR, CDR2 FQNEAQ (reference sequence).

This sequence joins TRBV5-1 and TRBJ2-7; TRBD1 matches 7 bases. The CDR3 runs 14 residues. The ends lost 3 bases at V and 2 bases at J; junction bases unmatched: 5. Germline V gene sequence: CDR1 SGHRS, CDR2 YFSETQ. CDR3 nucleotides: TGCGCCAGCAGCTCGGGACAGTGGACCTACGAGCAGTACTTC. This sequence encodes CASSSGQWTYEQYF.

The V call is TRBV6-1, the J call TRBJ2-7; 7 bases map to TRBD1. V trimming: 2 bases; J trimming: 6 bases; junction bases outside the gene matches: 4. The CDR3 covers 13 residues. The germline V gene has CDR1 MNHNS and CDR2 SASEGT. The CDR3 bases are TGTGCCAGCAGTGAAACAGGGGTCGGCGAGCAGTACTTC. Its translation is CASSETGVGEQYF.

V usage is TRBV18 and J usage is TRBJ2-1, with 12 bases identical to TRBD1. The CDR3 covers 18 residues. V dropped 1 base and J dropped 5; count of bases not matched to a gene: 9. CDR1 and CDR2 from the germline V gene are KGHSH and LQKENI. The CDR3: CASSPRSPGQGANNEQFF. The CDR3 DNA sequence: TGTGCCAGCTCACCACGCTCTCCGGGACAGGGGGCCAACAATGAGCAGTTCTTC.

The J gene is TRBJ2-7, the V gene TRBV4-3; D gene uncertain. CDR1 is LGHNA and CDR2 is YSLEER in the germline V gene. V was clipped by 0 bases and J by 3 bases, with 9 bases between them. There are 14 residues in the CDR3. In nucleotides, the CDR3 is TGCGCCAGCAGCCAAGATTTTTGGGGCTACGAGCAGTACTTC. The encoded protein is CASSQDFWGYEQYF.

This clone was seen just once. The chain uses TRBV6-1 and TRBJ1-5; no definite D call. This CDR3 comprises 15 residues. Trimming stripped 6 bases from V and 2 bases from J, with 14 bases between. Germline V gene sequence: CDR1 MNHNS, CDR2 SASEGT. Here the CDR3 reads CASSESPDGNQPQHF. The CDR3 nucleotides are TGTGCCAGCAGCGAGAGCCCAGACGGCAATCAGCCCCAGCATTTT.

The chain joins TRBV11-2 to TRBJ2-3; D is undetermined. The V end lost 1 base, the J end lost 2 bases, and 4 bases lay between the germline ends. The V gene's germline CDR1 is SGHAT and CDR2 FQNNGV. CDR3 length: 13 residues. In DNA form, the CDR3 reads TGTGCCAGCAGCTTAGGCGCCACAGATACGCAGTATTTT. This translates into CASSLGATDTQYF. Based on the CDR3 plus reference TRBV11-2 and TRBJ2-3, the full variable domain is EAGVAQSPRYKIIEKRQSVAFWCNPISGHATLYWYQQILGQGPKLLIQFQNNGVVDDSQLPKDRFSAERLKGVDSTLKIQPAKLEDSAVYLCASSLGATDTQYFGPGTRLTVL.

V and J are TRBV6-6 and TRBJ1-3; maybe TRBD1 (5 bases). Trimming pared 3 bases from V and 2 bases from J, leaving 14 bases between. This CDR3 region has 16 residues. Germline V gives CDR1 MNHNY, CDR2 SVGAGI (reference sequence). The CDR3 protein is CASSYRVGPAGNTIYF. The CDR3 coding sequence is TGTGCCAGCAGTTATAGGGTGGGACCTGCTGGAAACACCATATATTTT.

This clone was recorded a few times. The chain couples TRBV11-2 to TRBJ2-5; no firm D call. Deletions cut 2 bases from V and 2 bases from J, with 9 bases between. Looked up from germline, CDR1 is SGHAT and CDR2 is FQNNGV. There are 14 residues in the CDR3. CDR3 DNA: TGTGCCAGCAGCTTAAACGAACTTCAAGAGACCCAGTACTTC. This codes for CASSLNELQETQYF.

This clone was recorded only once. The chain couples TRBV27 to TRBJ2-7, with D possibly TRBD2 on 5 matching bases. The CDR3 contains 12 residues. V was cut by 4 bases and J by 5 bases, with 9 bases left in between. The V gene's germline CDR1 is MNHEY and CDR2 SMNVEV (reference sequence). The CDR3 spells CASSSSEDEQYF. Written as DNA, the CDR3 is TGTGCCAGCAGTTCGTCGGAGGACGAGCAGTACTTC.

The gene calls are TRBV6-6 and TRBJ1-4; 7 positions match TRBD1. The germline CDR1 and CDR2 sequences are MNHNY and SVGAGI (reference sequence). The CDR3 is 16 residues long. V lost 7 bases to trimming and J lost 3 bases; unmatched junction nucleotides: 11. The CDR3 sequence: CASTQLRGTANEKLFF. CDR3 DNA sequence: TGTGCCAGCACCCAACTCCGCGGGACAGCTAATGAAAAACTGTTTTTT.

The genes are TRBV6-6 and TRBJ1-1; tentative D call: TRBD1 (5 bases). This CDR3 contains 14 residues. Germline values: CDR1 MNHNY, CDR2 SVGAGI (reference sequence). The germline V and J ends were trimmed by 6 bases and 1 base, with 12 bases remaining between them. The chain's CDR3 is CASRKGRENTEAFF. CDR3 sequence (DNA): TGTGCCAGCAGGAAGGGGCGAGAGAACACTGAAGCTTTCTTT.

The chain carries TRBV7-2 and TRBJ1-3; the D is unclear. With 3 bases removed from V and 4 bases from J, the gap between germline ends came to 4 bases. Germline CDR1 is SGHTA and CDR2 is FQGNSA. This CDR3 is 12 amino acids long. The CDR3 DNA follows: TGTGCCAGCAGCTTTACAGGAAACACCATATATTTT. Its translation is CASSFTGNTIYF.

The chain is built from TRBV28 and TRBJ1-5; D ambiguous. The V gene's germline CDR1 is MDHEN and CDR2 SYDVKM. V was clipped by 6 bases and J by 6 bases, with 12 bases between them. The CDR3 is 13 residues long. For the CDR3, the DNA is TGTGCCAGCAGCGAACCTAGGCGTCAGCCCCAGCATTTT. Its translation: CASSEPRRQPQHF.